Listed here are 6 T cell receptor beta chains from one sample, sequenced in a study of blood T cell repertoires in COVID-19 (TCRdb year 2020). The library was obtained by the immunoSEQ multiplex PCR assay. TCRdb obtained this table from immuneACCESS and retained in-frame rearrangements with V and J assigned. These tables miss some clones; where compared with another copy, unresolved V genes account for less than half of the shortfall, and the remainder is unexplained. This sample comprises 50,000 to 80,000 clones, 80% to 95% of them detected only once. The leading ten clones occupy 9% to 9.5% of the sample. Source material: peripheral blood. The receptors here all came from a woman at least 80 years old with active COVID-19.

V is TRBV7-8 and J is TRBJ1-5, with a possible D match to TRBD1 (5 bases). The germline V gene encodes CDR1 SGHVS and CDR2 FQNEAQ. The CDR3 spans 15 residues. The ends were cut back, 3 bases at V and 2 bases at J, with 11 bases in the middle. The CDR3 coding sequence is TGTGCCAGCAGCTTTGACAGTCCCCGCAATCAGCCCCAGCATTTT. It specifies CASSFDSPRNQPQHF.

The gene calls are TRBV5-1 and TRBJ2-5; D remains unclear. Trimming stripped 0 bases from V and 1 base from J, with 7 bases between. The CDR3 totals 14 residues. Per the germline V gene, CDR1 is SGHRS and CDR2 is YFSETQ. The CDR3 bases are TGCGCCAGCAGCTTGGGATACAGCCAAGAGACCCAGTACTTC. It is translated as CASSLGYSQETQYF.

This clone has just one count. This chain joins TRBV4-1 and TRBJ1-4, with TRBD1 identical over 8 bases. The V gene's germline CDR1 is MGHRA and CDR2 YSYEKL. This CDR3 has 15 amino acids. Germline trimming cut 3 bases from V and 5 bases from J; bases unmatched to any gene: 5. Written as DNA, the CDR3 is TGCGCCAGCAGCCAGGGGGGACAGGAAAATGAAAAACTGTTTTTT. Its translation is CASSQGGQENEKLFF.

The gene calls are TRBV19 and TRBJ2-7; 8 bases map to TRBD2. V shed 2 bases and J 2 bases; nucleotides not matched to a gene: 5. Germline lookup yields CDR1 LNHDA and CDR2 SQIVND (reference sequence). This CDR3 comprises 15 residues. This CDR3 reads CASSIQAGGPYEQYF. The CDR3, as DNA: TGTGCCAGTAGTATACAGGCGGGAGGACCCTACGAGCAGTACTTC.

This chain links TRBV27 with TRBJ2-5; the match to TRBD2 covers 10 bases. Germline V gives CDR1 MNHEY, CDR2 SMNVEV (reference sequence). The CDR3 is 18 amino acids. V lost 6 bases and J lost 5; bases outside the gene matches: 18. The CDR3 reads CASSPRLLHSSGGETQYF. The CDR3 DNA reads TGTGCCAGCAGCCCCCGCCTCCTCCACTCTAGCGGGGGTGAGACCCAGTACTTC.

J is TRBJ2-1 and V is TRBV18; TRBD2 is a possible D gene (5 bases). Germline V CDR1 and CDR2: KGHSH, LQKENI. This CDR3 has 15 amino acids. Trimming took off 4 bases at V and 1 base at J, with 11 bases between the two ends. The CDR3 sequence is CASSREKVSYNEQFF. The CDR3 DNA reads TGTGCCAGCTCACGGGAGAAGGTGTCCTACAATGAGCAGTTCTTC.